The rows below give T cell receptor beta chains drawn from one sample of a study of T cell repertoires in cytomegalovirus infection. TCRdb ran MiXCR on the reads and lists one entry per CDR3 protein. Of some 300,000 distinct CDR3 sequences in the sample, around 15% were seen once. The sequenced sample consisted of PBMCs. The receptors were gathered from a human donor in good health (CMV status not recorded). Some clones in this sample may be carry-over from other donors' samples. The CDR3 runs from the conserved cysteine through the conserved F or W. A D gene is named only where the DNA matches it firmly. Size is omitted from some rows. Given values are once, few, many or a class for expanded clones.

>TRBD1|TRBJ2-5|-|TRBV20-1
TGCAGTGCTAGAAGACAGGGGGGGCTTATTCGGGAGACCCAGTACTTC
CSARRQGGLIRETQYF
>-|TRBJ1-3|-|TRBV18
TGTGCCAGCTCACCACTTTCGGGCCGGACGGCTGGAAACACCATATATTTT
CASSPLSGRTAGNTIYF
>TRBD2|TRBJ2-1|many|TRBV7-2
TGTGCCAGCAGCTTACAAGCGGGGAAGTACAATGAGCAGTTCTTC
CASSLQAGKYNEQFF
>-|TRBJ1-1|few|TRBV29-1
TGCAGCGTTGAACAAGGGGAGCACGGCACTGAAGCTTTCTTT
CSVEQGEHGTEAFF
>TRBD1|TRBJ2-7|many|TRBV7-8
TGTGCCAGCAGCTTAGTCGCCCGGACAGGGGGGTCCTACGAGCAGTACTTC
CASSLVARTGGSYEQYF
>TRBD2|TRBJ2-2|many|TRBV11-2
TGTGCCAGCAGCTTACGGGGGACTAGCGGGATCGGGGAGCTGTTTTTT
CASSLRGTSGIGELFF
>-|TRBJ2-2|few|TRBV3-1
TGTGCCAGCAGAATTTCTACCGGGGAGCTGTTTTTT
CASRISTGELFF
>TRBD1|TRBJ1-1|-|TRBV29-1
TGCAGCGTTGAGGGGGACAGGGGCCACACTGAAGCTTTCTTT
CSVEGDRGHTEAFF
>-|TRBJ2-7|few|TRBV18
TGTGCCAGCTCACCACAGGACTACGAGCAGTACTTC
CASSPQDYEQYF
>-|TRBJ1-5|-|TRBV28
TGTGCCAGCAGTTTATTAGTCAGGGGACGCACGTATAATCAGCCCCAGCATTTT
CASSLLVRGRTYNQPQHF
>-|TRBJ2-7|-|TRBV14
TGTGCCAGCAGACATACAGGGCCCTACGAGCAGTACTTC
CASRHTGPYEQYF
>-|TRBJ2-6|-|TRBV7-2
TGTGCCAGCAGCTTCCCTACGATCTCTGGGGCCAACGTCCTGACTTTC
CASSFPTISGANVLTF
>-|TRBJ1-5|-|TRBV28
TGTGCCAGCAGTTTAAGTCGTCTTTTGCAGCCCCAGCATTTT
CASSLSRLLQPQHF
>TRBD1|TRBJ1-1|many|TRBV11-2
TGTGCCAGCAGCCCTACGGCAGGGGGTTTCACTGAAGCTTTCTTT
CASSPTAGGFTEAFF
>-|TRBJ2-6|few|TRBV12-3/TRBV12-4
TGTGCCAGCAGCCCCATACACTCTGGGGCCAACGTCCTGACTTTC
CASSPIHSGANVLTF
>-|TRBJ1-3|many|TRBV7-2
TGTGCCAGCAGCCATTTTCAGGGTTTTGGAAACACCATATATTTT
CASSHFQGFGNTIYF
>TRBD2|TRBJ2-1|many|TRBV24-1
TGTGCCACCAGTGATCCCGGGACTAGCGGGAGTAGGTACAATGAGCAGTTCTTC
CATSDPGTSGSRYNEQFF
>TRBD1|TRBJ2-7|many|TRBV28
TGTGCCAGCACGATCAGGACAGGGGTCTACGAGCAGTACTTC
CASTIRTGVYEQYF
>TRBD2|TRBJ2-3|many|TRBV7-2
TGTGCCAGCAGCTGGAGCGGGAAAACTACAGATACGCAGTATTTT
CASSWSGKTTDTQYF
>TRBD1|TRBJ1-2|many|TRBV19
TGTGCCAGTAGTACCCGGACAGGCGAGAACTATGGCTACACCTTC
CASSTRTGENYGYTF
>-|TRBJ1-1|many|TRBV20-1
TGCAGTGCTACCCCCAAGAACACTGAAGCTTTCTTT
CSATPKNTEAFF
>-|TRBJ1-6|-|TRBV20-1
TGCAGTGCTGGGGAGGGTTCACCCCTCCACTTT
CSAGEGSPLHF
>TRBD1|TRBJ1-1|-|TRBV12-3/TRBV12-4
TGTGCCAGCAGTTCAGGACAGGGGGCTTTCACTGAAGCTTTCTTT
CASSSGQGAFTEAFF
>-|TRBJ2-3|few|TRBV20-1
TGCAGTGACCGATCGGCCCTATCGGTCACAGATACGCAGTATTTT
CSDRSALSVTDTQYF
>TRBD1|TRBJ1-5|-|TRBV10-2
TGCGCCAGCAGTGAGCTCCTCAGGGGGGATAGCAATCAGCCCCAGCATTTT
CASSELLRGDSNQPQHF
>-|TRBJ1-1|-|TRBV18
TGTGCCAGCTCACCACGCGCTGACAAAGCCACTGAAGCTTTCTTT
CASSPRADKATEAFF
>-|TRBJ1-5|once|TRBV7-1
TGTGCCAGCGGCGACAGTTGGAATCAGCCCCAGCATTTT
CASGDSWNQPQHF
>-|TRBJ1-3|many|TRBV4-1
TGCGCCAGCAGCCTGGTTCGCGAAACTGGAAACACCATATATTTT
CASSLVRETGNTIYF
>-|TRBJ2-2|many|TRBV27
TGTGCCAGCAGTTTTCAGGTGCGTCGAGGCACCGGGGAGCTGTTTTTT
CASSFQVRRGTGELFF
>TRBD1|TRBJ2-6|-|TRBV7-9
TGTGCCAGCAGCCCTGGACAGGCCTCTGGGGCCAACGTCCTGACTTTC
CASSPGQASGANVLTF
>TRBD1|TRBJ1-2|many|TRBV29-1
TGCAGCGTTGAATCGGACAGGGTCGTGGGCTACACCTTC
CSVESDRVVGYTF
>-|TRBJ2-5|-|TRBV9
TGTGCCAGCAGCGTGGGAGTGGAGACCACGTTTCAGTACTTC
CASSVGVETTFQYF
>TRBD1|TRBJ2-1|few|TRBV6-5
TGTGCCAGCAGTGCGATCGGGGACAGGGTCTACAATGAGCAGTTCTTC
CASSAIGDRVYNEQFF
>TRBD1|TRBJ1-4|many|TRBV4-1
TGCGCCAGCAGCCACCGAGGGGGCCGCCTAACCTCTAATGAAAAACTGTTTTTT
CASSHRGGRLTSNEKLFF
>-|TRBJ1-1|-|TRBV7-9
TGTGCCAGCAGCGGGACCAGCGATTACGGCGCTTTCTTT
CASSGTSDYGAFF
>-|TRBJ2-2|-|TRBV20-1
TGCAGTGTGGCTGGGGTGGGATACACCGGGGAGCTGTTTTTT
CSVAGVGYTGELFF
>-|TRBJ2-3|many|TRBV29-1
TGCAGCGTTGTAGGTCTCACAGATACGCAGTATTTT
CSVVGLTDTQYF
>-|TRBJ2-2|-|TRBV7-6
TGTGCCAGCAGCAAGCGACAGATTCAGAACACCGGGGAGCTGTTTTTT
CASSKRQIQNTGELFF
>-|TRBJ2-4|many|TRBV5-4
TGTGCCAGCAGCGGAGGTGGCGGCAAAAACATTCAGTACTTC
CASSGGGGKNIQYF
>TRBD2|TRBJ2-7|many|TRBV6-2/TRBV6-3
TGTGCCAGCAGTTGGGCTCTAGCGGGACCCTACGAGCAGTACTTC
CASSWALAGPYEQYF
>-|TRBJ2-7|-|TRBV29-1
TGCAGCGCTGTTGAGGGACTGCTTTACGAGCAGTACTTC
CSAVEGLLYEQYF
>-|TRBJ2-7|many|TRBV28
TGTGCCAGCAGCTCAAGCGGGTTAGCCTACGAGCAGTACTTC
CASSSSGLAYEQYF
>TRBD1|TRBJ2-3|many|TRBV6-6
TGTGCCAGCAGTTACGGACAGGGTTCAGATACGCAGTATTTT
CASSYGQGSDTQYF
>TRBD1|TRBJ2-7|-|TRBV20-1
TGCAGTGCTAGAAGCGGGACAGGGGATTACGAGCAGTACTTC
CSARSGTGDYEQYF
>-|TRBJ1-1|many|TRBV10-1
TGCGCCAGCAGACAACAACTGAACACTGAAGCTTTCTTT
CASRQQLNTEAFF
>TRBD1|TRBJ2-3|many|TRBV7-2
TGTGCCAGCAGCTTGCCCACCTCACAGGGGGCTCGAACAGATACGCAGTATTTT
CASSLPTSQGARTDTQYF
>TRBD2|TRBJ2-1|many|TRBV6-2/TRBV6-3
TGTGCCAGCAGCAAGACTAGCGGGAGGACTACACCCTACAATGAGCAGTTCTTC
CASSKTSGRTTPYNEQFF